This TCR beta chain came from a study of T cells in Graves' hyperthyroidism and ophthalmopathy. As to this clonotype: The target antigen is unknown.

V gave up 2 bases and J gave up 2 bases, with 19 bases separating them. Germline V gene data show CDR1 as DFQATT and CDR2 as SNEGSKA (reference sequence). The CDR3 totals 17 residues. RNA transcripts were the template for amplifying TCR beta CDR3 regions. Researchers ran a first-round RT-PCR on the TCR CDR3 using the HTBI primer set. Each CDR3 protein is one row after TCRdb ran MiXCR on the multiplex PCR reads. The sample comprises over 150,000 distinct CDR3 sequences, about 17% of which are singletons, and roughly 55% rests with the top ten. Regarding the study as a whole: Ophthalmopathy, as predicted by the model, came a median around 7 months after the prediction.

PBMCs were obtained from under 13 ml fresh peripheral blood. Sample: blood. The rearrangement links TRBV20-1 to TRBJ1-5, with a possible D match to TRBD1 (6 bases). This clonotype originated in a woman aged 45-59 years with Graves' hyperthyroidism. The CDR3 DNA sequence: TGCAGTGCTAGACCAATTCGGACAGCGTCGGGCAATCAGCCCCAGCATTTT. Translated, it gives CSARPIRTASGNQPQHF.